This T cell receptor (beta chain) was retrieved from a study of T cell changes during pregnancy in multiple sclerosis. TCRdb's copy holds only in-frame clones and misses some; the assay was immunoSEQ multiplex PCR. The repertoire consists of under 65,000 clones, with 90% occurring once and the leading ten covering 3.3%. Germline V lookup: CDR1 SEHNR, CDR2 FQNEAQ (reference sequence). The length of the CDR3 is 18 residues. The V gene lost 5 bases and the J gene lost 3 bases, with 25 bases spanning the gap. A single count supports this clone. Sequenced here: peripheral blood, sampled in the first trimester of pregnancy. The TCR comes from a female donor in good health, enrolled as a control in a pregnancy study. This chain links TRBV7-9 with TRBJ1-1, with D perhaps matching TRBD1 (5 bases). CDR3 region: CASSVGISSGWGDTEAFF. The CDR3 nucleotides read TGTGCCAGCAGCGTGGGCATTTCCAGCGGCTGGGGGGACACTGAAGCTTTCTTT.